One and the same sample provided the 13 T cell receptor beta chains below, sequenced in a study of control samples from healthy donors and cancer patients. Some clones are missing from TCRdb's copy, which holds only in-frame ones; the method was immunoSEQ multiplex PCR. Altogether roughly 400,000 clones are present, around 90% being singletons, with the ten largest covering just under 6.5%. The sequencing sample was made of PBMCs. All receptors come from a man aged 40-50 years with head and neck cancer.

The genes are TRBV19 and TRBJ1-3, with D unclear. CDR1 is LNHDA, CDR2 SQIVND, per germline (reference sequence). The CDR3 has 15 amino acids. Deletions cut 5 bases from V and 3 bases from J, with 14 bases between. The CDR3 DNA reads as TGTGCCAGTAGTCCTTCTGGTGGGGTTGGAAACACCATATATTTT. Encoded protein: CASSPSGGVGNTIYF.

This clone was detected once. J is TRBJ2-2 and V is TRBV7-8; TRBD1 is a possible D gene (5 bases). This CDR3 spans 16 amino acids. Germline CDR1 SGHVS, CDR2 FQNEAQ. Trimming pared 2 bases from V and 1 base from J, leaving 11 bases between. In nucleotides, the CDR3 is TGTGCCAGCAGCTTAAGGGGATATCGGAACACCGGGGAGCTGTTTTTT. Translating gives CASSLRGYRNTGELFF.

Here the CDR3 reads CASRTRGGADSKETQYF. The DNA of the CDR3 is TGTGCCAGCCGAACCCGCGGGGGGGCTGACAGCAAAGAGACCCAGTACTTC. This chain joins TRBV28 and TRBJ2-5, with 9 nucleotides matching TRBD2. V lost 8 bases and J lost 3; bases outside the gene matches: 16. The CDR3 consists of 17 residues. Germline V gives CDR1 MDHEN, CDR2 SYDVKM. The whole variable domain, filled in from reference TRBV28 and TRBJ2-5, reads DVKVTQSSRYLVKRTGEKVFLECVQDMDHENMFWYRQDPGLGLRLIYFSYDVKMKEKGDIPEGYSVSREKKERFSLILESASTNQTSMYLCASRTRGGADSKETQYFGPGTRLLVL.

The V gene is TRBV7-3, the J gene TRBJ2-3; D uncertain. Per germline, CDR1 SGHTA and CDR2 FQGTGA. V was cut by 5 bases and J by 2 bases, with 8 bases left in between. This CDR3 has 13 amino acids. CDR3 DNA: TGTGCCAGCAGCGGGCAGAACACAGATACGCAGTATTTT. Translating gives CASSGQNTDTQYF.

This chain uses TRBV3-1 (or the pseudogene TRBV3-2) with TRBJ2-7; 9 nucleotides line up with TRBD1. This CDR3 has 16 amino acids. Unmatched junction bases numbered 7, after V lost 1 base and J lost 3 bases. Looked up from germline, CDR1 is LGHDT and CDR2 is YNNKEL (reference sequence). The CDR3 is CASSQAGTGLVYEQYF. Written as DNA, the CDR3 is TGTGCCAGCAGCCAAGCCGGGACAGGGTTGGTCTACGAGCAGTACTTC.

This chain joins TRBV15 and TRBJ1-3, with D uncertain. From germline, CDR1 is LNHNV and CDR2 YYDKDF (reference sequence). The CDR3 consists of 15 residues. The V and J ends lost 1 base and 0 bases respectively, with 7 bases between them. The CDR3 coding sequence is TGTGCCACCAGCAGAGGAGGCAGCTCTGGAAACACCATATATTTT. Translation gives CATSRGGSSGNTIYF.

V gene TRBV6-6 combines with J gene TRBJ2-7; D uncertain. From germline, CDR1 is MNHNY and CDR2 SVGAGI (reference sequence). CDR3 size: 13 residues. Deletions cut 5 bases from V and 0 bases from J, with 8 bases between. In nucleotides, the CDR3 is TGTGCCAGCAGTCCAGGAAGCTCCTACGAGCAGTACTTC. Translating it yields CASSPGSSYEQYF.

The V gene is TRBV7-9, the J gene TRBJ1-1; D not resolved. Trimming left V 2 bases short and J 1 base short, with 5 bases between. The CDR3 consists of 13 residues. The germline V gene encodes CDR1 SEHNR and CDR2 FQNEAQ (reference sequence). The CDR3 bases are TGTGCCAGCAGCTTATTACAGAACACTGAAGCTTTCTTT. Translation gives CASSLLQNTEAFF.

The V gene is TRBV7-3, the J gene TRBJ2-2; D is undetermined. The CDR3 runs to 13 residues. Trimming stripped 1 base from V and 13 bases from J, with 13 bases between. Per the germline V gene, CDR1 is SGHTA and CDR2 is FQGTGA. The CDR3 DNA reads TGTGCCAGCAGCTTAATATCTTTTCAATCGCTGTTTTTT. Amino acid sequence: CASSLISFQSLFF. Full variable domain (missing parts from reference TRBV7-3 and TRBJ2-2): GAGVSQTPSNKVTEKGKYVELRCDPISGHTALYWYRQSLGQGPEFLIYFQGTGAADDSGLPNDRFFAVRPEGSVSTLKIQRTERGDSAVYLCASSLISFQSLFFGEGSRLTVL.

The CDR3 DNA reads as TGTGCCAGCAGTTTAGTCCCGGTGGGTGGAAACACCATATATTTT. It specifies CASSLVPVGGNTIYF. The chain recombines TRBV27 with TRBJ1-3; D is unresolved. This CDR3 has 15 residues. V shed 2 bases and J shed 3 bases, with 11 bases lying between them. The germline V gene has CDR1 MNHEY and CDR2 SMNVEV (reference sequence).

The chain carries TRBV19 and TRBJ2-7; 8 nucleotides align to TRBD2. The ends lost 3 bases at V and 4 bases at J; junction bases unmatched: 11. This CDR3 has 16 amino acids. CDR1 is LNHDA, CDR2 SQIVND, per germline (reference sequence). CDR3 nucleotides: TGTGCCAGTAGTATTCGGCCCAGCGGGGGTGGGTACGAGCAGTACTTC. This encodes CASSIRPSGGGYEQYF.

The gene calls are TRBV5-4 and TRBJ1-6, with TRBD1 matching over 7 bases. The CDR3 runs to 15 residues. With V trimmed by 1 base and J by 10 bases, 8 bases remained unmatched. Germline lookup yields CDR1 SGHNT and CDR2 YYREEE (reference sequence). DNA of the CDR3: TGTGCCAGCAGCTTGCAAGGGGGCGGAGGATCACCCCTCCACTTT. Translating it yields CASSLQGGGGSPLHF.

This clone was recorded a few times. This CDR3 reads CASSLSHRSPEGTQYF. In DNA, the CDR3 is TGTGCCAGCAGCTTAAGCCATAGGTCACCCGAAGGGACCCAGTACTTC. The chain combines TRBV7-3 with TRBJ2-5; unclear D gene. The CDR3 length is 16 residues. Trimming removed 1 base at V and 7 bases at J, with 19 bases between. The V gene's germline CDR1 is SGHTA and CDR2 FQGTGA. The full variable domain, completed using reference TRBV7-3 and TRBJ2-5, is GAGVSQTPSNKVTEKGKYVELRCDPISGHTALYWYRQSLGQGPEFLIYFQGTGAADDSGLPNDRFFAVRPEGSVSTLKIQRTERGDSAVYLCASSLSHRSPEGTQYFGPGTRLLVL.